A selection of T cell receptor beta chains follows, all from one sample in a study of blood T cells in healthy people across ages. Via MiXCR, TCRdb re-called the 5' RACE reads, giving one row per CDR3 protein. The sample has fewer than 1.5 million distinct CDR3 sequences, roughly 40% seen once. Sample: blood. The receptors here all came from a woman younger than 30 in good health. Each CDR3 is given with its conserved first and last residue. Fields, in order: CDR3 DNA, CDR3 protein, J gene, V gene, clone size, D gene. D genes are given only for firm matches. Size is stated for part of the rows, as once, few or many counts, or as a class when the clone is expanded.

CDR3nt: TGTGCTAGTGGTTTGGGGGGGGACTTCACAGATACGCAGTATTTT; CDR3aa: CASGLGGDFTDTQYF; j_gene: TRBJ2-3; v_gene: TRBV12-5; abundance: few; d_gene: .
CDR3nt: TGTGCCAGCAGCTTACGATCCCTGCGCAATGAGCAGTTCTTC; CDR3aa: CASSLRSLRNEQFF; j_gene: TRBJ2-1; v_gene: TRBV7-2; abundance: .; d_gene: .
CDR3nt: TGTGCCAGCAGTCCCCGGGACGGGGAAGATCGAGATACGCAGTATTTT; CDR3aa: CASSPRDGEDRDTQYF; j_gene: TRBJ2-3; v_gene: TRBV12-3/TRBV12-4; abundance: few; d_gene: .
CDR3nt: TGTGCCAGCAGCGGTAGCGGGTTGGGGGAGCAGTACTTC; CDR3aa: CASSGSGLGEQYF; j_gene: TRBJ2-5; v_gene: TRBV2; abundance: .; d_gene: TRBD2
CDR3nt: TGCAGCGCCGAATCTTCGGGGGGAAATTACAATGAGCAGTTCTTC; CDR3aa: CSAESSGGNYNEQFF; j_gene: TRBJ2-1; v_gene: TRBV29-1; abundance: few; d_gene: TRBD2
CDR3nt: TGTGCCAGCAGCCAAGGTGCGGGACTAGCCCACGTCGGGGAGCTGTTTTTT; CDR3aa: CASSQGAGLAHVGELFF; j_gene: TRBJ2-2; v_gene: TRBV3-1; abundance: few; d_gene: TRBD2
CDR3nt: TGTGCCAGCAGTGGATATAGCGGGGGGCCTCAAGAGACCCAGTACTTC; CDR3aa: CASSGYSGGPQETQYF; j_gene: TRBJ2-5; v_gene: TRBV27; abundance: .; d_gene: TRBD2
CDR3nt: TGTGCCAGCAGTGAATTCGCGGACAAGCAGTTCTTC; CDR3aa: CASSEFADKQFF; j_gene: TRBJ2-1; v_gene: TRBV2; abundance: .; d_gene: .
CDR3nt: TGTGCCAGCGAAGAGCACAGAGGAGCGGGGAGCAATCAGCCCCAGCATTTT; CDR3aa: CASEEHRGAGSNQPQHF; j_gene: TRBJ1-5; v_gene: TRBV2; abundance: .; d_gene: .
CDR3nt: TGTGCCAGCAGTGAAGCCGACCCATGGACTAGCGGGGCGGTGCATGAGCAGTTCTTC; CDR3aa: CASSEADPWTSGAVHEQFF; j_gene: TRBJ2-1; v_gene: TRBV6-1; abundance: few; d_gene: TRBD2
CDR3nt: TGCAGTGCTAGAAACCCGCAAGAATCCTATGGCTACACCTTC; CDR3aa: CSARNPQESYGYTF; j_gene: TRBJ1-2; v_gene: TRBV20-1; abundance: .; d_gene: .
CDR3nt: TGTGCCAGCAGACTAGGTCCCCCCACAGATACGCAGTATTTT; CDR3aa: CASRLGPPTDTQYF; j_gene: TRBJ2-3; v_gene: TRBV12-3/TRBV12-4; abundance: .; d_gene: .
CDR3nt: TGTGCCAGCATGTTGGACCGAGACTACAATGAGCAGTACTTC; CDR3aa: CASMLDRDYNEQYF; j_gene: TRBJ2-7; v_gene: TRBV6-1; abundance: few; d_gene: .
CDR3nt: TGTGCCAGCAGCTTGGATGGGGAAGGCTACACCTTC; CDR3aa: CASSLDGEGYTF; j_gene: TRBJ1-2; v_gene: TRBV5-6; abundance: .; d_gene: .
CDR3nt: TGTGCCAGCAGTGTCCAGGGTAGGGCGCGGTCGCATAGGGGCGCGTCGCAGTTCTTC; CDR3aa: CASSVQGRARSHRGASQFF; j_gene: TRBJ2-1; v_gene: TRBV2; abundance: .; d_gene: .
CDR3nt: TGTGCCAGCAGTGAAGGGGCAGGGCGAGGCTACACCTTC; CDR3aa: CASSEGAGRGYTF; j_gene: TRBJ1-2; v_gene: TRBV6-1; abundance: .; d_gene: .
CDR3nt: TGTGCCAGCAGCCCCGGGACAGACCCTACCACTGAAGCTTTCTTT; CDR3aa: CASSPGTDPTTEAFF; j_gene: TRBJ1-1; v_gene: TRBV7-9; abundance: .; d_gene: TRBD1
CDR3nt: TGCGCCGGCAGCTTGGGAGGGGCCAATAATGAAAAACTGTTTTTT; CDR3aa: CAGSLGGANNEKLFF; j_gene: TRBJ1-4; v_gene: TRBV5-1; abundance: few; d_gene: .
CDR3nt: TGCGCCAGCAGCGCACGGACAGAACCTAACTATGGCTACACCTTC; CDR3aa: CASSARTEPNYGYTF; j_gene: TRBJ1-2; v_gene: TRBV5-1; abundance: .; d_gene: .
CDR3nt: TGTGCCAGCACAGGGCAGTCTTTGTTAGGTGGCTACACCTTC; CDR3aa: CASTGQSLLGGYTF; j_gene: TRBJ1-2; v_gene: TRBV6-1; abundance: .; d_gene: .
CDR3nt: TGTGCCAGCAGCTTTACCGGGACAGTCGTAAATGAGCAGTTCTTC; CDR3aa: CASSFTGTVVNEQFF; j_gene: TRBJ2-1; v_gene: TRBV11-2; abundance: .; d_gene: TRBD1
CDR3nt: TGTGCCAGCAGCGGACGGACTAGCGGGGGGGACCTCCCATACGAGCAGTACTTC; CDR3aa: CASSGRTSGGDLPYEQYF; j_gene: TRBJ2-7; v_gene: TRBV7-9; abundance: many; d_gene: TRBD2
CDR3nt: TGTGCCAGCACCCAAAGTGGGACGAAACGGAATTCACCCCTCCACTTT; CDR3aa: CASTQSGTKRNSPLHF; j_gene: TRBJ1-6; v_gene: TRBV6-2/TRBV6-3; abundance: .; d_gene: .
CDR3nt: TGTGCCAGCAGCTTGGCGTCGGGGCAGGGGTATGGCTACACCTTC; CDR3aa: CASSLASGQGYGYTF; j_gene: TRBJ1-2; v_gene: TRBV7-9; abundance: many; d_gene: .
CDR3nt: TGTGCCAGCAGTGAGGAGGGTGCGAATCAGCCCCAGCATTTT; CDR3aa: CASSEEGANQPQHF; j_gene: TRBJ1-5; v_gene: TRBV2; abundance: .; d_gene: .
CDR3nt: TGTGCCAGCAGCTCACAGGGGCCTGAAGCTTTCTTT; CDR3aa: CASSSQGPEAFF; j_gene: TRBJ1-1; v_gene: TRBV7-3; abundance: .; d_gene: TRBD1
CDR3nt: TGCGCCAGCAGCTTGACCGCCAGCGGGGGGACTCAGAATGAGCAGTTCTTC; CDR3aa: CASSLTASGGTQNEQFF; j_gene: TRBJ2-1; v_gene: TRBV5-1; abundance: .; d_gene: TRBD2
CDR3nt: TGTGCCAGCAGTACGGGGATATCGTTTGAGCAGTACTTC; CDR3aa: CASSTGISFEQYF; j_gene: TRBJ2-5; v_gene: TRBV6-2/TRBV6-3; abundance: .; d_gene: .